The 8 T cell receptor beta chains in this list originate from one sample, sequenced in a study of blood T cell repertoires in COVID-19 (TCRdb year 2020). Libraries were constructed by the immunoSEQ multiplex PCR assay. This is the immuneACCESS table as TCRdb keeps it, with only in-frame sequences that have V and J called. A part of the clones is gone; compared with another copy, unresolved V genes explain less than half, and the rest is unexplained. The sample table lists roughly 100,000 clones, around 84% of them with a count of one. Less than 2% of the sample lies in the top ten. The sample consisted of peripheral blood. The receptors come from a man in his 70s with active or convalescent COVID-19.

The rearrangement uses TRBV5-1 and TRBJ1-3; D not certain. Germline CDR1 SGHRS, CDR2 YFSETQ. The CDR3 is 13 amino acids. V lost 7 bases and J lost 1, with 9 bases in between. CDR3 DNA: TGCGCCAGCGGGGAGGGTTCTGGAAACACCATATATTTT. It encodes CASGEGSGNTIYF.

This clone was counted a few times. This chain connects TRBV28 to TRBJ2-7; D might be TRBD2 (5 bases). CDR3 size: 13 residues. Per germline, CDR1 MDHEN and CDR2 SYDVKM. V lost 4 bases, J lost 2 bases, and 9 bases lay in between. CDR3 nucleotide sequence: TGTGCCAGCAGTTCCAGCGGCACCTACGAGCAGTACTTC. This translates into CASSSSGTYEQYF.

CDR3 sequence reads: CASSVGQANNYGYTF. The CDR3 bases are TGTGCCAGCAGCGTGGGACAGGCGAATAACTATGGCTACACCTTC. This chain joins TRBV9 and TRBJ1-2; 8 bases line up with TRBD1. V lost 2 bases and J lost 1; bases outside the gene matches: 4. The germline V gene encodes CDR1 SGDLS and CDR2 YYNGEE. CDR3 length equals 15 residues.

The J gene is TRBJ2-5, the V gene TRBV7-9, with 11 bases aligning to TRBD2. CDR1 and CDR2 (germline): SEHNR, FQNEAQ (reference sequence). This CDR3 is built from 15 residues. Trimming removed 4 bases from V and 5 bases from J; junction bases left unmatched: 6. The CDR3 is CASSSLAGGGETQYF. In nucleotides, the CDR3 is TGTGCCAGCAGCTCCCTAGCGGGGGGAGGGGAGACCCAGTACTTC.

The rearrangement joins TRBV18 to TRBJ1-1, with 8 bases matching TRBD1. Germline loops: CDR1 KGHSH, CDR2 LQKENI. The trim removed 2 bases at V and 4 bases at J, leaving 6 bases unmatched. CDR3 size: 15 residues. The CDR3 sequence: CASSPRTGRSTEAFF. The CDR3 bases are TGTGCCAGCTCACCAAGGACAGGGCGGAGCACTGAAGCTTTCTTT.

This chain connects TRBV18 to TRBJ2-5; D unclear. CDR3 length: 14 residues. V lost 3 bases and J 5 bases, leaving 13 bases between the germline ends. Germline assignment: CDR1 KGHSH and CDR2 LQKENI. CDR3 sequence reads: CASSPMGSYETQYF. CDR3 nucleotides: TGTGCCAGCTCACCGATGGGCAGCTACGAGACCCAGTACTTC.

The chain is built from TRBV9 and TRBJ2-2; D is possibly TRBD2 (5 bases). The CDR3 has 16 amino acids. The V gene lost 3 bases and the J gene lost 0 bases, with 12 bases spanning the gap. Looked up from germline, CDR1 is SGDLS and CDR2 is YYNGEE. This CDR3 is CASSAPRGPNTGELFF. CDR3 in DNA: TGTGCCAGCAGCGCACCCCGCGGGCCGAACACCGGGGAGCTGTTTTTT. Drawing the rest from reference TRBV9 and TRBJ2-2, the complete variable domain is DSGVTQTPKHLITATGQRVTLRCSPRSGDLSVYWYQQSLDQGLQFLIQYYNGEERAKGNILERFSAQQFPDLHSELNLSSLELGDSALYFCASSAPRGPNTGELFFGEGSRLTVL.

The chain employs TRBV10-3 and TRBJ1-1; D might be TRBD1 (5 bases). V gave up 6 bases and J gave up 1 base, with 12 bases separating them. From germline, CDR1 is ENHRY and CDR2 SYGVKD. CDR3 length: 14 residues. DNA for the CDR3: TGTGCCATCAGGCCCGACAGTACGAACACTGAAGCTTTCTTT. Translating gives CAIRPDSTNTEAFF.